Listed here is a single TCR beta chain. Generated by immunoSEQ multiplex PCR, the TCRdb table keeps only in-frame clones and is missing some. The sample records some 150,000 clones, around 96% being singletons. This CDR3 comprises 14 residues. Trimming took off 5 bases at V and 0 bases at J, with 10 bases between the two ends. Germline values: CDR1 SGHTA, CDR2 FQGNSA. The data derive from a study of control samples from healthy donors and cancer patients. The chain has TRBV7-2 and TRBJ1-2; D is ambiguous. Sample: blood. This receptor was identified in a woman under 40 in good health. In DNA form, the CDR3 reads TGTGCCAGCAGCCCCCAGAGTACTAACTATGGCTACACCTTC. This gives the protein CASSPQSTNYGYTF.